This T cell receptor beta chain was sequenced for a study of blood T cell repertoires in COVID-19. Overall study: Sample material is recorded as cDNA or gDNA derived from T cells, B-cell-depleted T cells, or PBMCs.

V was cut by 5 bases and J by 4 bases, with 5 bases left in between. The CDR3 totals 11 residues. CDR1 is SGHTA and CDR2 is FQGNSA in the germline V gene. Sequencing was performed with immunoSEQ multiplex PCR; in TCRdb, only in-frame clones are kept and a portion is missing. This sample has about 500,000 clones, with about 90% found just once. This clone was seen more than once but under ten times. Those enrolled, adults aged about 18 to 89 years, came from about two dozen US areas. Cohort assignment relied on participant-reported clinical history. The clonotype comes from a woman aged 18-35 years who had recovered from COVID-19. The chain has TRBV7-2 and TRBJ1-2; no definite D call. The material sequenced was PBMCs or T cells enriched from blood (not recorded which). This CDR3 reads CASSNFYGYTF. CDR3 sequence (DNA): TGTGCCAGCAGCAACTTCTATGGCTACACCTTC.